Reported below is one T cell receptor (beta chain). Its cognate antigen is unknown. A second about 6 to 12 cycle PCR used barcoded and J-beta primers. TCRdb reanalysed the 5' RACE reads using MiXCR and keeps one entry per CDR3 protein. The sample records about 1.7 million distinct CDR3 sequences, 28% being singletons. The data originate from a study of blood T cells in healthy people across ages. Study-wide results and caveats: Observed TCR beta diversity per million T cells went down as age went up. This fall followed a roughly linear course with age.

This CDR3 contains 14 residues. V was clipped by 1 base and J by 8 bases, with 14 bases between them. Germline values: CDR1 SQVTM, CDR2 ANQGSEA. The clonotype originates from a young woman in good health. Source material: blood. The chain carries TRBV29-1 and TRBJ1-4; D is perhaps TRBD1 (6 bases). CDR3 bases: TGCAGCGTTGAAGGAGGGGGGGCGCGCGAAAAACTGTTTTTT. Residues: CSVEGGGAREKLFF.